Shown below are 18 T cell receptor beta chains from a single sample sequenced in a study of post-analysis software for immune sequencing data. Study findings and constraints: Patients showed TRBV5-6, TRBV5-1 and TRBV20-1 among 4 or 5 TRBV segments more frequent than in controls.

Their antigen targets remain unknown. cDNA libraries of TCR beta carried unique molecular identifiers. Each CDR3 protein is one row after TCRdb ran MiXCR on the PCR reads. The sample shows about 800,000 distinct CDR3 sequences, about 32% of them seen only once. Source material: blood. All receptors derive from a girl aged 5-17 years with multiple sclerosis.

The chain has TRBV28 and TRBJ2-7; 9 bases fit TRBD2. Trimming at V came to 5 bases and at J to 0 bases, leaving 11 bases not matched to a gene. This CDR3 contains 17 residues. Per germline, CDR1 MDHEN and CDR2 SYDVKM. The CDR3 DNA reads TGTGCCAGCAGTCCAGAAACCGGGACTAGCAGCTCCTACGAGCAGTACTTC. Its translation: CASSPETGTSSSYEQYF.

In nucleotides, the CDR3 is TGTGCCAGCAGTTTCGTCGGGGGCCCTTCCAAAAACATTCAGTACTTC. It is translated as CASSFVGGPSKNIQYF. The chain links TRBV28 to TRBJ2-4, with D perhaps being TRBD1 or TRBD2 (6 bases each). The CDR3 extends over 16 amino acids. The germline V gene has CDR1 MDHEN and CDR2 SYDVKM. Trimming took off 3 bases at V and 2 bases at J, with 14 bases between the two ends.

The sample holds many counts of this clonotype. This rearrangement joins TRBV18 to TRBJ2-7; 7 nucleotides agree with TRBD2. Germline V CDR1 and CDR2: KGHSH, LQKENI. The CDR3 extends over 14 amino acids. V gave up 6 bases and J gave up 4 bases; unmatched junction bases: 9. DNA for the CDR3: TGTGCCAGCTCCCGTGGGACTAACTCGTACGAGCAGTACTTC. Translating gives CASSRGTNSYEQYF. Full variable domain (remainder filled in from reference TRBV18 and TRBJ2-7): NAGVMQNPRHLVRRRGQEARLRCSPMKGHSHVYWYRQLPEEGLKFMVYLQKENIIDESGMPKERFSAEFPKEGPSILRIQQVVRGDSAAYFCASSRGTNSYEQYFGPGTRLTVT.

The chain recombines TRBV7-2 with TRBJ1-1; D is unresolved. The V end was cut by 2 bases, the J end by 3 bases, with 10 bases between. This CDR3 comprises 14 residues. CDR1 is SGHTA and CDR2 is FQGNSA in the germline V gene. The CDR3 protein is CASSLKGLDTEAFF. In DNA form, the CDR3 reads TGTGCCAGCAGCTTAAAAGGGTTGGACACTGAAGCTTTCTTT. Filled out from reference TRBV7-2 and TRBJ1-1, the complete variable domain reads GAGVSQSPSNKVTEKGKDVELRCDPISGHTALYWYRQSLGQGLEFLIYFQGNSAPDKSGLPSDRFSAERTGGSVSTLTIQRTQQEDSAVYLCASSLKGLDTEAFFGQGTRLTVV.

This clonotype has only a few counts. The V gene is TRBV6-5, the J gene TRBJ2-1; 7 bases match TRBD1. The J segment lost 13 bases and the V segment lost 4 bases, leaving 13 bases of the junction unmatched. Germline CDR1 reads MNHEY; CDR2 reads SVGAGI. CDR3 size: 14 residues. DNA of the CDR3: TGTGCCAGCAGTTTCGACCTCACAGGGGTTCATCAGTTCTTC. It codes for CASSFDLTGVHQFF.

This clonotype has a handful of counts. J is TRBJ2-3 and V is TRBV15; D gene ambiguous. Germline-derived CDR1 and CDR2 are LNHNV and YYDKDF (reference sequence). The CDR3 sequence is 12 residues long. V was clipped by 5 bases and J by 6 bases, with 9 bases between them. The CDR3 loop is CATSGSTDTQYF. The CDR3 coding sequence is TGTGCCACCAGCGGATCGACCGATACGCAGTATTTT.

This clonotype appeared a few times. Written as DNA, the CDR3 is TGTGCCAGCAGCGCACTGCGCCCAGATACGCAGTATTTT. Translated: CASSALRPDTQYF. The V call is TRBV28, the J call TRBJ2-3; D call uncertain. The CDR3 is 13 amino acids. V lost 6 bases, J lost 4 bases, and 11 bases lay in between. Germline V lookup: CDR1 MDHEN, CDR2 SYDVKM.

This clonotype was counted between two and nine times. The rearrangement links TRBV7-9 to TRBJ2-3; 8 bases match TRBD2. Per germline, CDR1 SEHNR and CDR2 FQNEAQ (reference sequence). The CDR3 covers 16 residues. With 6 bases clipped from V and 4 bases from J, the junction kept 12 bases outside the gene matches. The DNA for the CDR3 is TGTGCCAGCAGGGGCACCGAGACTAGCGATCCAGATACGCAGTATTTT. Translation: CASRGTETSDPDTQYF.

This clonotype occurred a few times. V gene TRBV29-1 combines with J gene TRBJ2-5; D remains ambiguous. The J call may be faulty, since TRBJ2-7 better matches the DNA end. This CDR3 is built from 11 residues. Germline CDR1 reads SQVTM; CDR2 reads ANQGSEA. The CDR3 here is CSVGVGSEQYF. The DNA for the CDR3 is TGCAGCGTTGGGGTGGGCTCCGAGCAGTACTTC.

This chain connects TRBV27 to TRBJ1-2; 7 bases align to TRBD1. The CDR3 spans 14 residues. Trimming took 6 bases from V and 1 from J; bases not matched to a gene: 5. Germline CDR1 MNHEY, CDR2 SMNVEV (reference sequence). The CDR3 here is CASREGAFNYGYTF. The CDR3 DNA sequence: TGTGCCAGCAGGGAGGGGGCCTTTAACTATGGCTACACCTTC.

This clonotype was counted only a few times. The chain recombines TRBV6-1 with TRBJ1-2; 7 nucleotides match TRBD1. Germline values: CDR1 MNHNS, CDR2 SASEGT. Trimming took 1 base from V and 7 from J; bases not matched to a gene: 6. The CDR3 has 14 residues. CDR3: CASSEDRGASGYTF. The CDR3 DNA sequence: TGTGCCAGCAGTGAAGACAGGGGCGCAAGTGGCTACACCTTC.

The chain employs TRBV5-1 and TRBJ1-6; D possibly corresponds to TRBD1 (5 bases). The CDR3 covers 15 residues. Germline lookup yields CDR1 SGHRS and CDR2 YFSETQ. V was cut by 0 bases and J by 10 bases, with 14 bases left in between. Here the CDR3 reads CASSLARREDSPLHF. CDR3 DNA: TGCGCCAGCAGCTTGGCCCGCAGGGAGGACTCACCCCTCCACTTT. Full variable domain (missing parts from reference TRBV5-1 and TRBJ1-6): KAGVTQTPRYLIKTRGQQVTLSCSPISGHRSVSWYQQTPGQGLQFLFEYFSETQRNKGNFPGRFSGRQFSNSRSEMNVSTLELGDSALYLCASSLARREDSPLHFGNGTRLTVT.

A few counts support this clonotype. The chain combines TRBV29-1 with TRBJ1-1; D uncertain. Trimming stripped 0 bases from V and 4 bases from J, with 12 bases between. CDR3 length equals 14 residues. Germline CDR1 SQVTM, CDR2 ANQGSEA. CDR3 sequence reads: CSVEEAGGGTEAFF. For the CDR3, the DNA is TGCAGCGTTGAAGAGGCGGGAGGCGGCACTGAAGCTTTCTTT. The whole variable domain, filled in from reference TRBV29-1 and TRBJ1-1, reads SAVISQKPSRDICQRGTSLTIQCQVDSQVTMMFWYRQQPGQSLTLIATANQGSEATYESGFVIDKFPISRPNLTFSTLTVSNMSPEDSSIYLCSVEEAGGGTEAFFGQGTRLTVV.

This clonotype appeared a single time. The chain is built from TRBV6-2 or TRBV6-3 and TRBJ1-1; no firm D call. The ends were cut back, 7 bases at V and 0 bases at J, with 9 bases in the middle. The CDR3 has 13 amino acids. Germline V CDR1 and CDR2: MNHEY, SVGEGT. The CDR3 sequence: CASILGLNTEAFF. CDR3 DNA sequence: TGTGCCAGCATCCTAGGGTTGAACACTGAAGCTTTCTTT.

This clonotype turned up a few times. The chain joins TRBV28 to TRBJ2-1; the D is unclear. This CDR3 has 14 amino acids. V was trimmed by 2 bases and J by 0 bases, leaving 5 bases between them. CDR1 is MDHEN and CDR2 is SYDVKM in the germline V gene. CDR3: CASSLANSYNEQFF. The CDR3 bases are TGTGCCAGCAGTTTAGCTAACTCCTACAATGAGCAGTTCTTC.

The V call is TRBV20-1, the J call TRBJ1-2; D possibly corresponds to TRBD1 (6 bases). Germline CDR1 DFQATT, CDR2 SNEGSKA (reference sequence). There are 15 residues in the CDR3. The germline V and J ends were trimmed by 7 bases and 2 bases, with 20 bases remaining between them. CDR3 in amino acids: CSGERPVQGNYGYTF. In nucleotides, the CDR3 is TGCAGTGGGGAGAGGCCCGTACAGGGAAACTATGGCTACACCTTC.

This rearrangement joins TRBV4-3 to TRBJ2-6; D ambiguous. Germline V gene sequence: CDR1 LGHNA, CDR2 YSLEER. This CDR3 comprises 17 residues. The V gene lost 0 bases and the J gene lost 0 bases, with 9 bases spanning the gap. Written as DNA, the CDR3 is TGCGCCAGCAGCCAAGAAGGACCGGGCTCTGGGGCCAACGTCCTGACTTTC. It translates to CASSQEGPGSGANVLTF.

This clonotype was observed a few times. The chain links TRBV29-1 to TRBJ2-3; no definite D call. This CDR3 spans 12 amino acids. V was pared by 2 bases and J by 6 bases, with 9 bases between. The germline CDR1 and CDR2 sequences are SQVTM and ANQGSEA. CDR3 loop: CSVERAVDTQYF. Here the CDR3 DNA reads TGCAGCGTTGAAAGGGCAGTCGATACGCAGTATTTT.